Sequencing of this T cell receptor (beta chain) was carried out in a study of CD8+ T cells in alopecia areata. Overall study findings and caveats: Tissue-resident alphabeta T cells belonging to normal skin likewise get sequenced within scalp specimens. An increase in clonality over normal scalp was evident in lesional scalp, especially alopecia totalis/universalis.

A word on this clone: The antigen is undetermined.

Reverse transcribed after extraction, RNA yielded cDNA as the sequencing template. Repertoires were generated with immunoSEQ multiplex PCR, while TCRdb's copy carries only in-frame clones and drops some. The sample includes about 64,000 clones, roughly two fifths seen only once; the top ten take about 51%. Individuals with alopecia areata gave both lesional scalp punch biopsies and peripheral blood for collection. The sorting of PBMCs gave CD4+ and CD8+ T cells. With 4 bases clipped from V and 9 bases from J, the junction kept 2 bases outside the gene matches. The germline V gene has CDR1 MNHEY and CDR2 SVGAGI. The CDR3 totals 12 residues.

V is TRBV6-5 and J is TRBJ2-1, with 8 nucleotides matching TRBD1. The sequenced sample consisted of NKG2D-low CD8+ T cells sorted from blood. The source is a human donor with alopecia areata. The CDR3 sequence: CASSSDRVEQFF. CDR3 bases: TGTGCCAGCAGTTCGGACAGGGTTGAGCAGTTCTTC.